A single TCR beta chain is shown here with its context. The germline V gene has CDR1 SGHRS and CDR2 YFSETQ. The CDR3 consists of 15 residues. V was clipped by 1 base and J by 8 bases; unmatched bases: 9. This specimen belongs to a study of identical twins. Template switching introduced a universal primer site, and the cDNA bore unique molecular identifiers. TCRdb called the 5' RACE reads again in MiXCR, with one record for every CDR3 protein. The profile shows about 490,000 distinct CDR3 sequences, around 15% of them singletons. The same specimen was also included in a second study, on yellow fever vaccine responses in identical twins.

Sequenced sample: CD4+ T cells sorted from blood. The chain carries TRBV5-1 and TRBJ2-1, with 7 bases matching TRBD1. This receptor was taken from a woman younger than 30 in good health. The CDR3 reads CASSLSDRVFDEQFF. The CDR3 coding sequence is TGCGCCAGCAGCTTGAGCGACAGGGTTTTCGATGAGCAGTTCTTC.